This entry lists 3 T cell receptor beta chains sequenced from one sample in a study of control samples from healthy donors and cancer patients. The repertoire was sequenced with immunoSEQ multiplex PCR; TCRdb's copy has only in-frame clones and lacks some. In the table there are roughly 200,000 clones, roughly 94% of which are singletons. The sample was blood. The origin of the receptors is a man over 45 in good health.

The chain uses TRBV7-2 and TRBJ1-2; D is perhaps TRBD1 (5 bases). CDR3 size: 15 residues. V dropped 0 bases and J dropped 8 bases, with 16 bases sitting between them. Germline lookup yields CDR1 SGHTA and CDR2 FQGNSA. The CDR3 sequence is CASSLAGFGGEGYTF. The DNA of the CDR3 is TGTGCCAGCAGCTTAGCGGGTTTTGGGGGGGAAGGCTACACCTTC.

J is TRBJ2-3 and V is TRBV7-6; D may be TRBD1 (6 bases). Germline V gene sequence: CDR1 SGHVS, CDR2 FNYEAQ. The CDR3 is made up of 21 amino acids. The V gene lost 4 bases and the J gene lost 2 bases, with 31 bases spanning the gap. CDR3 nucleotide sequence: TGTGCCAGCAGCTACGTCGCAGGGGCCCGAACCCCAGATAAGAACACAGATACGCAGTATTTT. Amino acids: CASSYVAGARTPDKNTDTQYF.

In its sample, this clone was seen once. One end of the junction is discordant with germline, which a read error may explain. The chain links TRBV2 to TRBJ2-5, with no clear D. The CDR3 is 8 residues long. CDR1 and CDR2 (germline): SNHLY, FYNNEI. Here the CDR3 reads CASSDVDF. The CDR3 coding sequence is TGTGCCAGCAGTGACGTGGACTTC.